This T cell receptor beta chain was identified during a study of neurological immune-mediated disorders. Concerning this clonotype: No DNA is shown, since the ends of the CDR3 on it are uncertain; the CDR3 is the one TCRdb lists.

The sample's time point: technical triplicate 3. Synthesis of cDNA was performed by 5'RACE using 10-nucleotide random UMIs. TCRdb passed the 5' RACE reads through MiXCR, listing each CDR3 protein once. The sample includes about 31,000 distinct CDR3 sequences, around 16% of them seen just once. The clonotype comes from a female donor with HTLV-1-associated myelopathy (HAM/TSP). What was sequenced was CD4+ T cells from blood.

The CDR3 loop reads CASSFYICSATGGASYEQYF. V gene TRBV5-1 combines with J gene TRBJ2-7; the table's D call TRBD2 went unverified against the DNA. The CDR3 sequence runs 20 residues, both termini included. Germline V gene sequence: CDR1 SGHRS, CDR2 YFSETQ.